Shown below are 14 T cell receptor beta chains from a single sample sequenced in a study of T-cell reconstitution after alpha-beta-depleted transplantation in children. Unique molecular identifiers featured in how the TCRbeta library was prepared. MiXCR, run by TCRdb on the PCR reads, gives a single entry per CDR3 protein. This sample has roughly 610,000 distinct CDR3 sequences, with over 9.5% found just once. The source was PBMCs from the stem cell graft donor, collected from the stem cell graft. The receptors derive from a human donor who donated a stem cell graft to a child with acute myeloid leukemia.

Ten or more counts support this clonotype. The V gene is TRBV7-8, the J gene TRBJ2-1; a possible D gene is TRBD2 (6 bases). V was trimmed by 5 bases and J by 7 bases, leaving 12 bases between them. The CDR3 spans 13 residues. From germline, CDR1 is SGHVS and CDR2 FQNEAQ. The CDR3 reads CASSAGPFNEQFF. DNA for the CDR3: TGTGCCAGCAGCGCGGGACCTTTTAATGAGCAGTTCTTC.

The CDR3 spells CAISPRWDTQYF. CDR3 DNA: TGTGCCATCAGTCCCCGATGGGATACGCAGTATTTT. The chain couples TRBV10-3 to TRBJ2-3; D remains unclear. The CDR3 is 12 residues long. Looked up from germline, CDR1 is ENHRY and CDR2 is SYGVKD. V lost 5 bases and J lost 6, with 9 bases in between.

In its sample, this clonotype was seen many times. Here the CDR3 DNA reads TGCGCCAGCAGCTTTGGGTCGAGCTCTGGAAACACCATATATTTT. This gives the protein CASSFGSSSGNTIYF. The rearrangement joins TRBV5-1 to TRBJ1-3; D is uncertain. Trimming left V 2 bases short and J 0 bases short, with 9 bases between. CDR1 is SGHRS and CDR2 is YFSETQ in the germline V gene. This CDR3 contains 15 residues.

This clonotype was counted a few times. The chain couples TRBV15 to TRBJ2-6; tentative D call: TRBD2 (5 bases). V was cut by 0 bases and J by 0 bases, with 9 bases left in between. The length of the CDR3 is 17 residues. Germline V gives CDR1 LNHNV, CDR2 YYDKDF (reference sequence). Written as DNA, the CDR3 is TGTGCCACCAGCAGAGATGGTGGAGGCTCTGGGGCCAACGTCCTGACTTTC. Protein product: CATSRDGGGSGANVLTF.

Only a few counts were recorded for this clonotype. The chain couples TRBV28 to TRBJ2-5; maybe TRBD2 (7 bases). Germline V lookup: CDR1 MDHEN, CDR2 SYDVKM. The CDR3 has 14 residues. Trimming shortened V by 6 bases and J by 4 bases, and 15 bases separated the two germline ends. The CDR3 DNA follows: TGTGCCAGCAGGGACGGGGGGCTAGGAGAGACCCAGTACTTC. This gives the protein CASRDGGLGETQYF.

This clonotype was seen more than once but under ten times. The CDR3 region is CASSLYSGSLGEQYF. The CDR3 bases are TGTGCCAGCAGTTTATACAGCGGGAGTTTAGGCGAGCAGTACTTC. The V gene is TRBV12-3 or TRBV12-4, the J gene TRBJ2-7, with TRBD2 matching over 8 bases. J gave up 6 bases and V 2 bases, and 9 bases lay outside the gene matches. This CDR3 is 15 amino acids long.

The J gene is TRBJ2-6, the V gene TRBV7-6; no clear D. The CDR3 has 18 amino acids. Trimming took off 2 bases at V and 0 bases at J, with 14 bases between the two ends. Germline CDR1 SGHVS, CDR2 FNYEAQ. CDR3 sequence reads: CASSLLHGPISGANVLTF. The CDR3 DNA reads TGTGCCAGCAGCTTACTACACGGACCCATCTCTGGGGCCAACGTCCTGACTTTC.

This clonotype was recorded at least ten times. V and J are TRBV29-1 and TRBJ2-7; D unresolved. CDR1 and CDR2 from the germline V gene are SQVTM and ANQGSEA. Trimming cost V 0 bases and J 6 bases, with 3 bases left between them. The CDR3 totals 10 residues. CDR3 nucleotides: TGCAGCGTTGAAGAGACCGAGCAGTACTTC. Its translation is CSVEETEQYF.

The chain combines TRBV5-1 with TRBJ2-5, with 7 bases aligning to TRBD1. CDR1 is SGHRS and CDR2 is YFSETQ in the germline V gene. After removal of 2 bases from V and 1 base from J, the junction contained 8 bases not matched to a gene. This CDR3 is 16 amino acids long. The CDR3 reads CASSFGGTERQETQYF. CDR3 nucleotides: TGCGCCAGCAGCTTCGGTGGGACAGAGCGCCAAGAGACCCAGTACTTC.

The V gene is TRBV6-5, the J gene TRBJ1-3; TRBD1 agrees at 9 bases. This CDR3 is 20 amino acids long. Germline trimming cut 6 bases from V and 0 bases from J; bases unmatched to any gene: 18. Germline CDR1 and CDR2: MNHEY and SVGAGI. CDR3 protein: CASSRSLDRGLSFSGNTIYF. CDR3 nucleotide sequence: TGTGCCAGCAGCCGCTCACTGGACAGGGGTCTATCCTTCTCTGGAAACACCATATATTTT.

This clonotype was seen at least ten times. The chain joins TRBV5-1 to TRBJ2-2, with 9 bases fitting TRBD2. V shed 2 bases and J 0 bases; nucleotides not matched to a gene: 8. This CDR3 region has 18 residues. CDR1 and CDR2 from the germline V gene are SGHRS and YFSETQ. The CDR3 region has the DNA TGCGCCAGCAGCTTTCTAGCGGGGAACTCCGCGAACACCGGGGAGCTGTTTTTT. This gives the protein CASSFLAGNSANTGELFF. The full variable domain, with the rest looked up from reference TRBV5-1 and TRBJ2-2, is KAGVTQTPRYLIKTRGQQVTLSCSPISGHRSVSWYQQTPGQGLQFLFEYFSETQRNKGNFPGRFSGRQFSNSRSEMNVSTLELGDSALYLCASSFLAGNSANTGELFFGEGSRLTVL.

This clonotype was seen a handful of times. The chain employs TRBV7-2 and TRBJ1-2; 7 positions match TRBD1. The CDR3 length is 12 residues. Germline CDR1 is SGHTA and CDR2 is FQGNSA. After removal of 5 bases from V and 10 bases from J, the junction contained 7 bases not matched to a gene. In DNA, the CDR3 is TGTGCCAGCAGCACGGCCAGGGGGAACTACACCTTC. It codes for CASSTARGNYTF.

In regard to this clonotype: The junction differs from germline at one of its ends, possibly a read error. The rearrangement links TRBV2 to TRBJ1-3; no clear D. This CDR3 spans 14 amino acids. Germline CDR1 SNHLY, CDR2 FYNNEI. CDR3 sequence: CTSCLSSSGNTIYF. The DNA of the CDR3 is TGTACCAGCTGTTTATCCAGCTCTGGAAACACCATATATTTT.

The CDR3 protein is CSVKTGAYEQYF. CDR3 nucleotides: TGCAGCGTTAAGACAGGGGCCTACGAGCAGTACTTC. The rearrangement joins TRBV29-1 to TRBJ2-7; 8 bases line up with TRBD1. This CDR3 spans 12 amino acids. Trimming removed 5 bases from V and 2 bases from J; junction bases left unmatched: 2. Germline CDR1 SQVTM, CDR2 ANQGSEA.